Below, one TCR beta chain is given with its context. This sample stems from a study of blood T cell repertoires in COVID-19. Looking at the study overall: Donors in the United States, Italy and Spain gave samples during acute or convalescent COVID-19. T cells, B-cell-depleted T cells, or PBMCs supplied cDNA or gDNA.

V was clipped by 3 bases and J by 4 bases; unmatched bases: 7. Germline values: CDR1 DFQATT, CDR2 SNEGSKA (reference sequence). The CDR3 is made up of 15 amino acids. Study processing details: The authors estimated nucleated cell counts from reference gene primer amplification. Only in-frame clones appear in the TCRdb table, and some are missing; sequencing was by immunoSEQ multiplex PCR. V, J and clone size derive from that table, while D and trimming were established from the DNA sequence. This table holds about 410,000 clones, around 86% found once. This clonotype was obtained from a woman in her twenties or thirties with active or convalescent COVID-19. Sequenced: peripheral blood. The V and J genes are TRBV20-1 and TRBJ2-1; 9 positions match TRBD1. CDR3 DNA: TGCAGTGCTAGTTCCCCGGGACAGGGTTACAATGAGCAGTTCTTC. It yields the protein CSASSPGQGYNEQFF.